This is a list of T cell receptor beta chains from one sample in a study of post-analysis software for immune sequencing data. One entry per CDR3 protein, called by TCRdb with MiXCR from the PCR reads. Of approximately 730,000 distinct CDR3 sequences listed, just over 45% were seen once; the top ten hold 4% to 5%. Sequencing input: blood. The receptor set was obtained from a girl aged 10 to 17 with multiple sclerosis. Each CDR3 is given with its conserved first and last residue. The D gene is left open where the match is weak. Only some rows state a clone size, as once, few, many or a class for expanded clones.

TRBV9	NA	TRBJ2-7	TRBD2	CASSLRAGTTFYEQYF	TGTGCCAGCAGCTTACGTGCCGGGACTACTTTCTACGAGCAGTACTTC
TRBV11-2	NA	TRBJ2-7	NA	CASSLALRDEQYF	TGTGCCAGCAGCTTAGCCCTACGGGACGAGCAGTACTTC
TRBV7-2	NA	TRBJ2-5	TRBD2	CAGSGTSGQETQYF	TGTGCCGGCAGCGGAACTAGCGGCCAAGAGACCCAGTACTTC
TRBV9	few	TRBJ2-3	NA	CASSLGTAPDTQYF	TGTGCCAGCAGCCTAGGGACCGCCCCAGATACGCAGTATTTT
TRBV29-1	NA	TRBJ1-1	NA	CSATLGGDTEAFF	TGCAGCGCGACTCTTGGGGGGGACACTGAAGCTTTCTTT
TRBV20-1	once	TRBJ2-1	NA	CSAGNEQFF	TGCAGTGCGGGGAATGAGCAGTTCTTC
TRBV28	NA	TRBJ2-7	TRBD2	CASRPPFGGANEIQKYEQYF	TGTGCCAGCAGACCACCTTTCGGGGGGGCCAACGAAATCCAAAAGTACGAGCAGTACTTC
TRBV5-1	NA	TRBJ2-1	NA	CASRPGGSSYNEQFF	TGCGCCAGTCGGCCCGGGGGCAGCTCCTACAATGAGCAGTTCTTC
TRBV10-3	NA	TRBJ2-7	TRBD1	CAISESTGGREQYF	TGTGCCATCAGTGAGTCGACAGGGGGCCGCGAGCAGTACTTC
TRBV6-6	NA	TRBJ1-5	TRBD1	CASSPGQKNQPQHF	TGTGCCAGCAGTCCGGGACAGAAAAATCAGCCCCAGCATTTT
TRBV5-5	NA	TRBJ2-1	TRBD2	CASSSGTSVEQFF	TGTGCCAGCAGCTCCGGGACTAGCGTTGAGCAGTTCTTC
TRBV12-3/TRBV12-4	NA	TRBJ2-5	TRBD2	CASSFGGGGQETQYF	TGTGCCAGCAGTTTCGGCGGGGGGGGCCAAGAGACCCAGTACTTC
TRBV4-1	NA	TRBJ1-1	NA	CASSQDPGTEAFF	TGCGCCAGCAGCCAAGATCCGGGAACTGAAGCTTTCTTT
TRBV12-3/TRBV12-4	NA	TRBJ2-5	TRBD1	CASSLIAWDRASQETQYF	TGTGCCAGCAGTTTAATTGCGTGGGACAGGGCTAGCCAAGAGACCCAGTACTTC
TRBV7-2	NA	TRBJ2-3	NA	CASSLTDRPPYTDTQYF	TGTGCCAGCAGCTTAACTGACCGGCCACCCTACACAGATACGCAGTATTTT
TRBV6-1	NA	TRBJ2-1	NA	CASRPYRASAWYEQFF	TGTGCCAGCAGGCCCTACCGGGCCAGCGCCTGGTATGAGCAGTTCTTC
TRBV7-2	NA	TRBJ2-1	NA	CASSLKRVSYNEQFF	TGTGCCAGCAGCTTGAAGCGGGTTTCCTACAATGAGCAGTTCTTC
TRBV25-1	NA	TRBJ2-1	TRBD1	CASSGTGNEQFF	TGTGCCAGCAGTGGGACAGGCAATGAGCAGTTCTTC
TRBV7-8	NA	TRBJ1-5	NA	CASSSSGTPKGPQHF	TGTGCCAGCAGTTCGTCCGGGACACCCAAGGGGCCCCAGCATTTT
TRBV12-3/TRBV12-4	NA	TRBJ2-3	NA	CACRPMTRADTQYF	TGTGCCTGCAGGCCGATGACTAGGGCGGATACGCAGTATTTT
TRBV4-3	NA	TRBJ2-7	NA	CASSQGRDPQYF	TGCGCCAGCAGCCAAGGGAGGGATCCCCAGTACTTC
TRBV6-5	few	TRBJ2-7	TRBD2	CASSYSGLAGGTYEQYF	TGTGCCAGCAGTTACTCGGGACTAGCGGGAGGGACCTACGAGCAGTACTTC
TRBV12-3/TRBV12-4	few	TRBJ1-5	NA	CASSLGEGGNQPQHF	TGTGCCAGCAGTTTAGGGGAGGGGGGCAATCAGCCCCAGCATTTT
TRBV6-2/TRBV6-3	NA	TRBJ2-3	TRBD2	CASSRLAGLGTDTQYF	TGTGCCAGCAGTCGACTAGCGGGATTGGGCACAGATACGCAGTATTTT
TRBV29-1	NA	TRBJ2-7	NA	CSVRGNFDEQYF	TGCAGCGTTAGGGGGAACTTCGACGAGCAGTACTTC
TRBV6-5	NA	TRBJ2-1	TRBD2	CASSRPYSGRANEQFF	TGTGCCAGCAGTCGACCCTACAGCGGGAGGGCCAATGAGCAGTTCTTC
TRBV24-1	few	TRBJ1-2	TRBD1	CATSDWTGSGYTF	TGTGCCACCAGTGATTGGACAGGATCTGGCTACACCTTC
TRBV7-2	NA	TRBJ2-5	TRBD2	CASSPSRLAGGQETQYF	TGTGCCAGCAGCCCCAGCAGGTTAGCGGGGGGCCAAGAGACCCAGTACTTC
TRBV7-2	few	TRBJ2-7	NA	CASSLGSRPSSYEQYF	TGTGCCAGCAGCTTAGGGAGCAGGCCCAGCTCCTACGAGCAGTACTTC
TRBV28	few	TRBJ2-1	NA	CASSLVREQFF	TGTGCCAGCAGTTTGGTTCGTGAGCAGTTCTTC
TRBV20-1	few	TRBJ2-1	NA	CSRRLGNEQFF	TGCAGTCGAAGACTAGGGAATGAGCAGTTCTTC
TRBV12-3/TRBV12-4	NA	TRBJ2-5	TRBD1	CASRRYRDRAQEETQYF	TGTGCCAGCAGGAGGTACCGGGACAGGGCCCAAGAAGAGACCCAGTACTTC
TRBV9	NA	TRBJ2-7	TRBD1	CASSTSGQGSSYEQYF	TGTGCCAGCAGCACCTCGGGACAGGGGAGCTCCTACGAGCAGTACTTC
TRBV20-1	NA	TRBJ2-1	TRBD2	CSARSGLAGSGNEQFF	TGCAGTGCTAGAAGCGGACTAGCGGGATCGGGGAATGAGCAGTTCTTC
TRBV3-1	once	TRBJ2-3	NA	CASSQRGGSTDTQYF	TGTGCCAGCAGCCAAAGGGGCGGGTCCACAGATACGCAGTATTTT
TRBV12-3/TRBV12-4	once	TRBJ2-3	NA	CASRSPDSRTDTQYF	TGTGCCAGCAGGTCCCCCGATTCCCGCACAGATACGCAGTATTTT
TRBV29-1	NA	TRBJ2-3	NA	CSAHRDLGGTQYF	TGCAGCGCCCACAGGGACCTCGGCGGTACGCAGTATTTT
TRBV7-6	NA	TRBJ2-3	NA	CASSPTGRFDTQYF	TGTGCCAGCAGCCCCACGGGCAGATTCGATACGCAGTATTTT
TRBV15	NA	TRBJ1-2	NA	CATSPTGMWDYGYTF	TGTGCCACCAGCCCTACAGGGATGTGGGACTATGGCTACACCTTC
TRBV13	NA	TRBJ2-7	NA	CASKIWGPTMDEQYF	TGTGCCAGCAAGATATGGGGTCCCACCATGGACGAGCAGTACTTC
TRBV7-2	NA	TRBJ1-4	NA	CASSPGGARGEKLFF	TGTGCCAGCAGCCCCGGAGGGGCGCGGGGTGAAAAACTGTTTTTT
TRBV3-1	NA	TRBJ1-2	TRBD1	CVSSQRTGVNYGYTF	TGTGTCAGCAGCCAAAGGACAGGGGTAAACTATGGCTACACCTTC
TRBV28	once	TRBJ2-4	NA	CASSFQSSIKNIQYF	TGTGCCAGCAGTTTTCAGAGTAGCATAAAAAACATTCAGTACTTC
TRBV29-1	NA	TRBJ2-1	NA	CSVEPGLKKQFF	TGCAGCGTTGAGCCGGGCCTAAAGAAGCAGTTCTTC
TRBV5-8	NA	TRBJ1-5	NA	CASSFRQGYSNQPQHF	TGTGCCAGCAGCTTCCGCCAGGGTTATAGCAATCAGCCCCAGCATTTT
TRBV2	NA	TRBJ2-7	NA	CASSTNPGPLGEQYF	TGTGCCAGCAGTACAAACCCCGGGCCCCTGGGCGAGCAGTACTTC
TRBV7-6	NA	TRBJ1-4	NA	CASSLEGGANEKRFF	TGTGCCAGCAGCTTAGAAGGGGGGGCTAATGAAAAACGGTTTTTT
TRBV20-1	NA	TRBJ2-1	TRBD2	CSAREPSGGNEQFF	TGCAGTGCTAGGGAGCCTAGCGGAGGGAATGAGCAGTTCTTC